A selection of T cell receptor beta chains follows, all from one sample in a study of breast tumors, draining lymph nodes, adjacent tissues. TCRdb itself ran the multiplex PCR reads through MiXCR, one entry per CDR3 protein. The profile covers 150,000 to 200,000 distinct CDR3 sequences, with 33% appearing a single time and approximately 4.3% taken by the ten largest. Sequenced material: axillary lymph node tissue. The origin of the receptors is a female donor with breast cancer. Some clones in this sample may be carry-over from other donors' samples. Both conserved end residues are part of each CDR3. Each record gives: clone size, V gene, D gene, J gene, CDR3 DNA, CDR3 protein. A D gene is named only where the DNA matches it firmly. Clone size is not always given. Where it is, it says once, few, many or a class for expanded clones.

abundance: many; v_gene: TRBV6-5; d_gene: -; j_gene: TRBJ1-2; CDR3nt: TGTGCCAGCAGTTACCAGGTTTCCCAATCCTATGGCTACACCTTC; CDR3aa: CASSYQVSQSYGYTF
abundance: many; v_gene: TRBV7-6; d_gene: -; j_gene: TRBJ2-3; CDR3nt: TGTGCCAGCAGCTTAGTTGGACAGAGAGACACAGATACGCAGTATTTT; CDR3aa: CASSLVGQRDTDTQYF
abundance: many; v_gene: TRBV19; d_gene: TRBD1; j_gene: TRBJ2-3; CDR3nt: TGTGCCAGTAGTATAGATGGTCACAGGGGGGCTAGCACAGATACGCAGTATTTT; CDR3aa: CASSIDGHRGASTDTQYF
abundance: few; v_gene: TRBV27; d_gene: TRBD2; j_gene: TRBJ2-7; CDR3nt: TGTGCCAGCAGTTTGGAAGGGTGGGCTAGCGGCCACGAGCAGTACTTC; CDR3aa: CASSLEGWASGHEQYF
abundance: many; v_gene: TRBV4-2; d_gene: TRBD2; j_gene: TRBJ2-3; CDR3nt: TGTGCCAGCAGCCCCGGGACTAGCGGCACAGATACGCAGTATTTT; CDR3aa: CASSPGTSGTDTQYF
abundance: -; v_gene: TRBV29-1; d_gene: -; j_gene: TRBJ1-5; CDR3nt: TGCAGCGTTGGGGACCCCAATCAGCCCCAGCATTTT; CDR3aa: CSVGDPNQPQHF
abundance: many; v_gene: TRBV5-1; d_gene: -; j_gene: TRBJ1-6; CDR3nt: TGCGCCAGCAGCCCCGACAGCGAACCGAATTCACCCCTCCACTTT; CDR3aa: CASSPDSEPNSPLHF
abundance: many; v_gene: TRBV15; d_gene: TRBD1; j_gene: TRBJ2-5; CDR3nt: TGTGCCACCAGCAGGACAGGGTTACAAGAGACCCAGTACTTC; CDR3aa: CATSRTGLQETQYF
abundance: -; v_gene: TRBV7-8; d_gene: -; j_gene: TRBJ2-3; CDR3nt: TGTGCCAGCAGCTCTCCAACGACAGATACGCAGTATTTT; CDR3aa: CASSSPTTDTQYF
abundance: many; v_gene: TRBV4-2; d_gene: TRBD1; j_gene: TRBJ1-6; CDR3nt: TGTGCCAGCAGAAAGGACAGGGTTGATTCACCCCTCCACTTT; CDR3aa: CASRKDRVDSPLHF
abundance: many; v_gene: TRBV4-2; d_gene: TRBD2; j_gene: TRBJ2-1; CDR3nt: TGTGCCAGCAGCCCTATGACTAGCGGGAGGGCCCTAAATGAGCAGTTCTTC; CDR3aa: CASSPMTSGRALNEQFF
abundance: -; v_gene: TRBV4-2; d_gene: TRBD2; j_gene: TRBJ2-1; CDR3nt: TGTGCCAGCAGCCGCATTAGCGGGGGGACTTACAATGAGCAGTTCTTC; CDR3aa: CASSRISGGTYNEQFF
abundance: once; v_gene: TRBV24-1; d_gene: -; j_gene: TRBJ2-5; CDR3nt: TGTGCCACCAGCGGGGACGAGACCCAGTACTTC; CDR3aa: CATSGDETQYF
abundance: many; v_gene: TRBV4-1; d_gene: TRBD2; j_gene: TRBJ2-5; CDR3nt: TGCGCCAGCAGCCTTTCAGCGGGGGGAGAGACCCAGTACTTC; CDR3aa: CASSLSAGGETQYF
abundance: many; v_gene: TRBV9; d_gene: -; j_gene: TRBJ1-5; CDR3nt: TGTGCCAGCAGCGTTCGCGAAGGGGGACAGCCCCAGCATTTT; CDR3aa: CASSVREGGQPQHF
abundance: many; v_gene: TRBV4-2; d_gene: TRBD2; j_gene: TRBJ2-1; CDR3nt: TGTGCCAGCAGCCAAGATAGCGGGAGCCTGGGGGAGCAGTTCTTC; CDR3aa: CASSQDSGSLGEQFF
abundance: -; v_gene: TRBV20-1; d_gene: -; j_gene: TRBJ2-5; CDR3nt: TGCAGTGCTAGAGATCCTGCACAGGGTAGTGGTGAGACCCAGTACTTC; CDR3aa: CSARDPAQGSGETQYF
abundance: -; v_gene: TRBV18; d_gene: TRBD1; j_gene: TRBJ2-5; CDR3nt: TGTGCCAGCTCGAAGCCTGGGACAGAAAAAGAGACCCAGTACTTC; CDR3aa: CASSKPGTEKETQYF
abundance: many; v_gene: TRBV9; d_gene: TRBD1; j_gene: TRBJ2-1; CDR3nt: TGTGCCAGCAGCCCCACAGGGGTTGAGCAGTTCTTC; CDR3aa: CASSPTGVEQFF
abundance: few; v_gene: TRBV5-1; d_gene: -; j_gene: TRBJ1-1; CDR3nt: TGCGCCAGCAGCTTCGAAGACCGGACTGAAGCTTTCTTT; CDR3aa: CASSFEDRTEAFF
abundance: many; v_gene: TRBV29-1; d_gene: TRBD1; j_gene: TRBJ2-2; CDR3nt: TGCAGCGTTGTAGTTTCCGGGACAGGATACACCGGGGAGCTGTTTTTT; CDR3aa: CSVVVSGTGYTGELFF
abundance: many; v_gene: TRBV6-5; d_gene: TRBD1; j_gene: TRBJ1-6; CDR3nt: TGTGCCAGCAGTCCCCCGGGACAGGGGGCGGGATCACCCCTCCACTTT; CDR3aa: CASSPPGQGAGSPLHF
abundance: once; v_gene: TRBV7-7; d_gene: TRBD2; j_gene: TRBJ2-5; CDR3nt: TGTGCTAGCAGCTTAGGACTAGCGGGGGCGGAGACCCAGTACTTC; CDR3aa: CASSLGLAGAETQYF
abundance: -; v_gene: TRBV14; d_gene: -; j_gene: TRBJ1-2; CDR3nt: TGTGCCAGCAGCCAAGCGGGGGCTGGTGGCTACACCTTC; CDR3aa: CASSQAGAGGYTF
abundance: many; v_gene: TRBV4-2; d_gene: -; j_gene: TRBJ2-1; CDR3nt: TGTGCCAGCAGAGAGGGGGGGAATGAGCAGTTCTTC; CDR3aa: CASREGGNEQFF
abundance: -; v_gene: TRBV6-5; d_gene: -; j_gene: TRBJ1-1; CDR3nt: TGTGCCAGCAGCTGGGGACGGCGGAACACTGAAGCTTTCTTT; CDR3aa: CASSWGRRNTEAFF
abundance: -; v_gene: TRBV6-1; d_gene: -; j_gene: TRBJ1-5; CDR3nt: TGTGCCAGCAGTGAAGGTAACAGGTATAGCAATCAGCCCCAGCATTTT; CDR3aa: CASSEGNRYSNQPQHF
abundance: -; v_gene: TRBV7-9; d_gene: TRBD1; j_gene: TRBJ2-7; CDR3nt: TGTGCCAGCAGCTTAGACTACAGGGGGCCTCGACTCTACCGGCAGTACTTC; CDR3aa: CASSLDYRGPRLYRQYF
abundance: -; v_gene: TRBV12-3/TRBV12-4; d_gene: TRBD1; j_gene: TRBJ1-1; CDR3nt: TGTGCCAGCAGTCGTCAGGGGGGAGTTACTGAAGCTTTCTTT; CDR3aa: CASSRQGGVTEAFF
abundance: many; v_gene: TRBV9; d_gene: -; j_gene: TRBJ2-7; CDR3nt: TGTGCCAGCAGCGTAGGTGAAGCGGTTAACTTCTACGAGCAGTACTTC; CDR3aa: CASSVGEAVNFYEQYF
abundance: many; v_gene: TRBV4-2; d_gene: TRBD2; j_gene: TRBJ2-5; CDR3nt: TGTGCCAGCAGCCCCTATCCTAGCGGGACGGGCGAGACCCAGTACTTC; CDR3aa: CASSPYPSGTGETQYF
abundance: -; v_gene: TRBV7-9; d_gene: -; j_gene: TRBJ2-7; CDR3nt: TGTGCCAGCAGCTCCCTGGACGGGGCAGAGCTCTACGAGCAGTACTTC; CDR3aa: CASSSLDGAELYEQYF
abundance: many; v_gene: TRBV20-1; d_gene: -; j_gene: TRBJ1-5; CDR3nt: TGCAGTGCTAGGGACGCCTGGTGGCCCCAGCATTTT; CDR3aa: CSARDAWWPQHF
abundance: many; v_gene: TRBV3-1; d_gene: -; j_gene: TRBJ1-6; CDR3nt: TGTGCCAGCAGCCAAGGTCGCAGTAGGGGCTCACCCCTCCACTTT; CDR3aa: CASSQGRSRGSPLHF
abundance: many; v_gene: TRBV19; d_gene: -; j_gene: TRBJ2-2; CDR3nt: TGTGCCAGTGGCTTAACAGGGACCGGGGAGCTGTTTTTT; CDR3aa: CASGLTGTGELFF
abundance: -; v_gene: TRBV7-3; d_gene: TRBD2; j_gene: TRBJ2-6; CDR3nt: TGTGCCAGCAGCCCTAGCGGGAACTCTGGGGCCAACGTCCTGACTTTC; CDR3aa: CASSPSGNSGANVLTF
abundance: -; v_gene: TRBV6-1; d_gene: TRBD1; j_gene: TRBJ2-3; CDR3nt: TGTGTCAGCAGTGCTACCGGGACAGGCACAGATACGCAGTATTTT; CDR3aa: CVSSATGTGTDTQYF
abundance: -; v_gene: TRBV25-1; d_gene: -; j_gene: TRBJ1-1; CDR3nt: TGTGCCAGCAGTAATCAGGATTTTGAAGCTTTCTTT; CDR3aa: CASSNQDFEAFF
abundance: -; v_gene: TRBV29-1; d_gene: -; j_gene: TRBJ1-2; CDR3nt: TGCAGCGTTCAAGGGAAAGTGTATGGCTACACCTTC; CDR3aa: CSVQGKVYGYTF
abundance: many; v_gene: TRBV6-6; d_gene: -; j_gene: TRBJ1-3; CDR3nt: TGTGCCAGCAGTCCCCGAGAACAGGGTGGCGGAAACACCATATATTTT; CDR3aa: CASSPREQGGGNTIYF
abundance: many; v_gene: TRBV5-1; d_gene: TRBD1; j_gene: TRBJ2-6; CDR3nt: TGCGCCAGCAGCTTAGGACAGGGCAACTCTGGGGCCAACGTCCTGACTTTC; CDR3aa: CASSLGQGNSGANVLTF
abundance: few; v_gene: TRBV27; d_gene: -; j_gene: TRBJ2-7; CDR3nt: TGTGCCAGCAGTCCCAGGGTAGGATCCTACGAGCAGTACTTC; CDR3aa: CASSPRVGSYEQYF
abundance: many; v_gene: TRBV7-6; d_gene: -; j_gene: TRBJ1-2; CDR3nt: TGTGCCAGCAGCTCAGGCTATGGCTACACCTTC; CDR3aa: CASSSGYGYTF
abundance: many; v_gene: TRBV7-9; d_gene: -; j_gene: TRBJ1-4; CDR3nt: TGTGCCAGCAGCTCTCCGGGGGGTCTGGATGAAAAACTGTTTTTT; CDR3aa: CASSSPGGLDEKLFF
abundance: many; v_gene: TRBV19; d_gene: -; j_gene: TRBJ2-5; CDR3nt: TGTGCCAGTAGTATCCCTCGTCATTCATCCACAGGGACCTTAAGGGGATTCCAAGAGACCCAGTACTTC; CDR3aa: CASSIPRHSSTGTLRGFQETQYF
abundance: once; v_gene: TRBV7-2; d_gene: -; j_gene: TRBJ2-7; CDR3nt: TGTGCCAGCAGCAGTCAGGGGCAGGGAAGCTACGAGCAGTACTTC; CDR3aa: CASSSQGQGSYEQYF
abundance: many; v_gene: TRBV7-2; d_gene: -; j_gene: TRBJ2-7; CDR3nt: TGTGCCAGCAGCTTTCGGGTGGGAGGGGGTAACGAGCAGTACTTC; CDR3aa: CASSFRVGGGNEQYF
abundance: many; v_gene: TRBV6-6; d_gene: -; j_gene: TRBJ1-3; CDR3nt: TGTGCCAGCAGCCCGGCCCAGGGGAGGGGAAACACCATATATTTT; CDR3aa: CASSPAQGRGNTIYF
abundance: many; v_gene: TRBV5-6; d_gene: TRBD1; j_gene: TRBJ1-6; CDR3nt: TGTGCCAGCAGCTTCCGGGACAGAAATTCACCCCTCCACTTT; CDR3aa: CASSFRDRNSPLHF
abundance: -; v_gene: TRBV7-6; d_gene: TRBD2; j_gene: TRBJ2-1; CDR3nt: TGTGCCAGCAGCCCAAGGACTAGCGGGGGGGCCAGTGGGGATACGCAGTTCTTC; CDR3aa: CASSPRTSGGASGDTQFF
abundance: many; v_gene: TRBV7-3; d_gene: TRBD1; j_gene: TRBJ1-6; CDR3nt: TGTGCCAGCAGCGGAACAGGGGATAATTCACCCCTCCACTTT; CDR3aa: CASSGTGDNSPLHF
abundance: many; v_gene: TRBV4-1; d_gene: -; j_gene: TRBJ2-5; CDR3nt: TGCGCCAGCAGCCTACGGGACCGGGTGGGAGAGACCCAGTACTTC; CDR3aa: CASSLRDRVGETQYF
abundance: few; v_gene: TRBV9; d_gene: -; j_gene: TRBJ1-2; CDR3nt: TGTGCCAGCAGCGAGGATTGGAGGGCGATCTATGGCTCCACCTTC; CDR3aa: CASSEDWRAIYGSTF
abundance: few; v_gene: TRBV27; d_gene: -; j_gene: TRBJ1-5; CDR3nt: TGTGCCAGCAGAGAGGGGCAGGCTCAGCCCCAGCATTTT; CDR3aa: CASREGQAQPQHF
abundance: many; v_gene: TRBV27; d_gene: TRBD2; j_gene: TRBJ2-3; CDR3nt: TGTGCCAGCAGTTTTGAGGTGTTCAGCGGGAGGTCTATGGATACGCAGTATTTT; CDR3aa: CASSFEVFSGRSMDTQYF
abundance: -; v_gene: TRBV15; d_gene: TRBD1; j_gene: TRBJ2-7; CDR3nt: TGTGCCACCAGCACTGGGACAGGGGGATACGAGCAGTACTTC; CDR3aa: CATSTGTGGYEQYF
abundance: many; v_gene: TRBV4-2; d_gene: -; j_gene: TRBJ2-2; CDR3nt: TGTGCCAGCAGCCAGCGCCTAACGAACACCGGGGAGCTGTTTTTT; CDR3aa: CASSQRLTNTGELFF
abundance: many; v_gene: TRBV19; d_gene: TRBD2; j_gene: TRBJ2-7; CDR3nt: TGTGCCAGTAGTAGGACTAGCGGGAGCTCCTACGAGCAGTACTTC; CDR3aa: CASSRTSGSSYEQYF
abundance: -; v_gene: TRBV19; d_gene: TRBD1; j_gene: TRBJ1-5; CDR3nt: TGTGCCAGTATCAGCCGAGGGACAGGGGGCTATTATAGCAATCAGCCCCAGCATTTT; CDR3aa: CASISRGTGGYYSNQPQHF